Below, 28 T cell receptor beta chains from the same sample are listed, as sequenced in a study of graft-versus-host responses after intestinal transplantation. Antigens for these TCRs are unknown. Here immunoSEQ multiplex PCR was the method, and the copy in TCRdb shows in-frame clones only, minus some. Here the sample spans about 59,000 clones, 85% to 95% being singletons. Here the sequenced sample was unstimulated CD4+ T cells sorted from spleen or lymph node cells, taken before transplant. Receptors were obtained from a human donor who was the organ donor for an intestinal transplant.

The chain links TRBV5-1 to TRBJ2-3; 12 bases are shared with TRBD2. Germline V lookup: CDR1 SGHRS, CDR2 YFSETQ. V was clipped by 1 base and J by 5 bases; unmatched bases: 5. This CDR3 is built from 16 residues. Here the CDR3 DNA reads TGCGCCAGCAGCTTGAGGACTAGCGGGGACATAGATACGCAGTATTTT. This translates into CASSLRTSGDIDTQYF.

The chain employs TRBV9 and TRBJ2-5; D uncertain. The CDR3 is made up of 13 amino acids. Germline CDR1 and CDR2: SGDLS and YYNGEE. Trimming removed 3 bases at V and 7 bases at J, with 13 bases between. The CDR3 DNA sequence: TGTGCCAGCAGCGGCTCTCGACGTGCGACCCAGTACTTC. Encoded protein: CASSGSRRATQYF.

CDR3 loop: CASSLKVGHDMFISGANVLTF. In DNA, the CDR3 is TGTGCCAGCAGCTTAAAGGTAGGGCATGACATGTTCATTTCTGGGGCCAACGTCCTGACTTTC. This chain uses TRBV7-3 with TRBJ2-6, with unresolved D. The CDR3 loop spans 21 amino acids. V was pared by 1 base and J by 1 base, with 23 bases between. Germline V gene sequence: CDR1 SGHTA, CDR2 FQGTGA.

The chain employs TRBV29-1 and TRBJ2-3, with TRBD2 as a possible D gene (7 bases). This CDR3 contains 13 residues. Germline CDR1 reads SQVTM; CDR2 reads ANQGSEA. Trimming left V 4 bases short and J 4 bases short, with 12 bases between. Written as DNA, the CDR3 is TGCAGCGTTGCCCGGGGGGCCGCAGATACGCAGTATTTT. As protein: CSVARGAADTQYF.

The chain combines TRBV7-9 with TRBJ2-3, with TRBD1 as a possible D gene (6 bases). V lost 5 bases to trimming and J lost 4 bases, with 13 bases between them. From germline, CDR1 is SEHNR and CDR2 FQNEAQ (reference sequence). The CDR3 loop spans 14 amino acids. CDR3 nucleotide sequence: TGTGCCAGCAGCCCCCGGACAGCGCCAGATACGCAGTATTTT. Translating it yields CASSPRTAPDTQYF.

CDR3 bases: TGTGCCAGCAGCTTGGGACTGCAGAACACCGGGGAGCTGTTTTTT. Amino acids: CASSLGLQNTGELFF. The chain employs TRBV5-4 and TRBJ2-2, with D uncertain. The CDR3 is made up of 15 amino acids. Germline V lookup: CDR1 SGHNT, CDR2 YYREEE (reference sequence). Trimming stripped 0 bases from V and 1 base from J, with 7 bases between. Full variable domain (rest looked up from reference TRBV5-4 and TRBJ2-2): ETGVTQSPTHLIKTRGQQVTLRCSSQSGHNTVSWYQQALGQGPQFIFQYYREEENGRGNFPPRFSGLQFPNYSSELNVNALELDDSALYLCASSLGLQNTGELFFGEGSRLTVL.

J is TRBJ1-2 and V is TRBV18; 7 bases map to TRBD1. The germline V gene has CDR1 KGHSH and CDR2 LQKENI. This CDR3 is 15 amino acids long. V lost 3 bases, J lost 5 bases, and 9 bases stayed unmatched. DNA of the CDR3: TGTGCCAGCTCACCCCTGCCGACAGGGATGTATGGCTACACCTTC. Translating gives CASSPLPTGMYGYTF.

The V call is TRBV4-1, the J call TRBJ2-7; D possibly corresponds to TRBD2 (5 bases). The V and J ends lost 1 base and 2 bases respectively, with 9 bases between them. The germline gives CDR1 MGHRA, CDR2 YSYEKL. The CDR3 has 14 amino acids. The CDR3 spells CASSQGLTTYEQYF. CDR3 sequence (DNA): TGCGCCAGCAGCCAAGGGTTGACTACCTACGAGCAGTACTTC.

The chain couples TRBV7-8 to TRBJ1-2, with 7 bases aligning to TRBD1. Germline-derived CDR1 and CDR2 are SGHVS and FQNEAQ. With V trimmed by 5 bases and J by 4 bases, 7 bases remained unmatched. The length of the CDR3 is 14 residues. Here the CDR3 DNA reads TGTGCCAGCAGCCCACACAGGGGCTCCTATGGCTACACCTTC. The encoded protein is CASSPHRGSYGYTF.

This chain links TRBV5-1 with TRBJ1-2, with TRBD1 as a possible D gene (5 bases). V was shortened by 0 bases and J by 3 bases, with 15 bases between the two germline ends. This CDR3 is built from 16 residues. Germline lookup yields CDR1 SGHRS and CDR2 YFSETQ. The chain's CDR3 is CASSLEEAGLDYGYTF. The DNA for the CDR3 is TGCGCCAGCAGCTTGGAAGAGGCAGGGCTCGACTATGGCTACACCTTC.

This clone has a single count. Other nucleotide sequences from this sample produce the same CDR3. The CDR3 sequence: CASSGSYSNQPQHF. The CDR3 bases are TGTGCCAGTAGCGGGTCTTATAGCAATCAGCCCCAGCATTTT. The chain is built from TRBV19 and TRBJ1-5; D gene unclear. This CDR3 is 14 amino acids long. The ends were cut back, 6 bases at V and 0 bases at J, with 9 bases in the middle. Germline-derived CDR1 and CDR2 are LNHDA and SQIVND (reference sequence).

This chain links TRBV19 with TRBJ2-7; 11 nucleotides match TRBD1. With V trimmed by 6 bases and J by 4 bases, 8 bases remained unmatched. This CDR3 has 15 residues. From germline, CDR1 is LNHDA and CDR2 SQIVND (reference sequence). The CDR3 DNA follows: TGTGCCAGTAGGAGCACCGGGACAGGGGGATACGAGCAGTACTTC. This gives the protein CASRSTGTGGYEQYF.

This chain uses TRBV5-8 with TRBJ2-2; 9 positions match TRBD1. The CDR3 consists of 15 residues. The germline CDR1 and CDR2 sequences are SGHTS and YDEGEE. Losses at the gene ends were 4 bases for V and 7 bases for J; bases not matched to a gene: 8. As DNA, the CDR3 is TGTGCCAGCAGCCTCGGAGACAGGGGGATCGGGGAGCTGTTTTTT. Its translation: CASSLGDRGIGELFF.

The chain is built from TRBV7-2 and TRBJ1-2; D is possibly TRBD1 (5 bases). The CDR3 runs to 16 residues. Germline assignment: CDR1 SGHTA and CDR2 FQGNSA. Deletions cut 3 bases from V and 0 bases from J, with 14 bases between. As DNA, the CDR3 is TGTGCCAGCAGCTTTGTCGGGACGGTCCCTAACTATGGCTACACCTTC. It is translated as CASSFVGTVPNYGYTF.

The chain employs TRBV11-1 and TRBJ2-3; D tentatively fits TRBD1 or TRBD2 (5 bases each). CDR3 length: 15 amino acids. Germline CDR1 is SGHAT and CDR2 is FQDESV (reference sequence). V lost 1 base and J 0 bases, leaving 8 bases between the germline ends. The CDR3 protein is CASSLVGVSTDTQYF. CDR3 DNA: TGTGCCAGCAGCTTAGTGGGGGTGAGCACAGATACGCAGTATTTT.

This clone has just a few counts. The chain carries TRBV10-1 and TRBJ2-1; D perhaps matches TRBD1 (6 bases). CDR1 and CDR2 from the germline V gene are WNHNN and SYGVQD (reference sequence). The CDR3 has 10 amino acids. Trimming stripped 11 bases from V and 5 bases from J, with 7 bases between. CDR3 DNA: TGCGCCCGGGACAACAATGAGCAGTTCTTC. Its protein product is CARDNNEQFF.

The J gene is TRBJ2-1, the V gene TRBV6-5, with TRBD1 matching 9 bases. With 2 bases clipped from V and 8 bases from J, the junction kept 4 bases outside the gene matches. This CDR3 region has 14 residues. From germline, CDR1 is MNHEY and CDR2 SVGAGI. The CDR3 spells CASSYRGQGYEQFF. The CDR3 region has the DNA TGTGCCAGCAGTTACCGGGGACAGGGCTATGAGCAGTTCTTC.

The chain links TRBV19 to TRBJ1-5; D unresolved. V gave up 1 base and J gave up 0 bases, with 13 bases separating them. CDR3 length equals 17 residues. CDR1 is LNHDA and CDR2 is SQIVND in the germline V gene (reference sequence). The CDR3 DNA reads TGTGCCAGTAGTATAGTTTGGGCTAGTTATAGCAATCAGCCCCAGCATTTT. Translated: CASSIVWASYSNQPQHF. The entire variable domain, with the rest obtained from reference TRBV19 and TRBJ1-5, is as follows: DGGITQSPKYLFRKEGQNVTLSCEQNLNHDAMYWYRQDPGQGLRLIYYSQIVNDFQKGDIAEGYSVSREKKESFPLTVTSAQKNPTAFYLCASSIVWASYSNQPQHFGDGTRLSIL.

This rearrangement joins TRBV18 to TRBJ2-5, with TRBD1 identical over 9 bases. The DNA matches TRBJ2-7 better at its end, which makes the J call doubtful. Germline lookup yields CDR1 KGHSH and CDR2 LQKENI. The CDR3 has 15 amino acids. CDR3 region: CASSLSGTGSYEQYF. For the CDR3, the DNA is TGTGCCAGCTCACTCTCCGGGACAGGGTCCTACGAGCAGTACTTC.

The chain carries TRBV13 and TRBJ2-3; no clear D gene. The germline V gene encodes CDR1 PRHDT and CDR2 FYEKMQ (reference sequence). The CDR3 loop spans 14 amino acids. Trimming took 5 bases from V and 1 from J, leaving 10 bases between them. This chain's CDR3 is CASSLTDGTDTQYF. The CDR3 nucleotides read TGTGCCAGCAGCCTAACGGACGGCACAGATACGCAGTATTTT.

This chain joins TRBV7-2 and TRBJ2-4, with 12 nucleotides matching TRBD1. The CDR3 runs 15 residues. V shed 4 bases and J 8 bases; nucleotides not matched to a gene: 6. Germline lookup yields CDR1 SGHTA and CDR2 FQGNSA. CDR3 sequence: CASSSTGTGGYIQYF. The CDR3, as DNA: TGTGCCAGCAGCTCTACCGGGACAGGGGGCTACATTCAGTACTTC.

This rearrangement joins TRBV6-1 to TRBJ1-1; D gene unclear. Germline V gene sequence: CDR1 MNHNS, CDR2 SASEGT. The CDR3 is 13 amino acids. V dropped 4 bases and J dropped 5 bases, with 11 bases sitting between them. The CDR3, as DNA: TGTGCCAGCAGTGGACTGGTGGCGACTGAAGCTTTCTTT. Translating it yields CASSGLVATEAFF.

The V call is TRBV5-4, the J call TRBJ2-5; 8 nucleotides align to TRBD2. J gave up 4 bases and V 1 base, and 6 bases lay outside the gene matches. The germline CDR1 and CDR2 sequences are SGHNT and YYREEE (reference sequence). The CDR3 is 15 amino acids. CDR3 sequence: CASSLRGGLGETQYF. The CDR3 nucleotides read TGTGCCAGCAGCTTGCGGGGGGGGCTTGGAGAGACCCAGTACTTC.

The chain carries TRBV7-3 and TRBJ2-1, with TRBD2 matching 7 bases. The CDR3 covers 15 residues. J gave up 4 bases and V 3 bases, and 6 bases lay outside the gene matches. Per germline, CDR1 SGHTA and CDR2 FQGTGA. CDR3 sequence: CASSLAARGYNEQFF. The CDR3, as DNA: TGTGCCAGCAGCTTGGCTGCGCGGGGGTACAATGAGCAGTTCTTC.

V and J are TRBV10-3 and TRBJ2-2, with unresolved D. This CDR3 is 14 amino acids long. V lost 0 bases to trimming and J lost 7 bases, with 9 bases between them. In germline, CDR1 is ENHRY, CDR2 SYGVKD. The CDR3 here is CAISESDGFGELFF. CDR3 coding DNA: TGTGCCATCAGTGAGTCCGACGGGTTCGGGGAGCTGTTTTTT.

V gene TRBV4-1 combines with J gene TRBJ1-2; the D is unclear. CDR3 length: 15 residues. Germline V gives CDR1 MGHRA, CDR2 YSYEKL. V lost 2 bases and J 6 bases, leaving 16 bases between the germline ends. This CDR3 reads CASSQRMRIWNGYTF. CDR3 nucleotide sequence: TGCGCCAGCAGCCAACGCATGCGGATCTGGAATGGCTACACCTTC.

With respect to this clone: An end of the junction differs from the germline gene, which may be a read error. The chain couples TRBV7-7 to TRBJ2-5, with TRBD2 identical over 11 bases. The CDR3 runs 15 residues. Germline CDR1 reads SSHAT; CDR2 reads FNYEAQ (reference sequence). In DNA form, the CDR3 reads TGTGCTAGCAGCTTAGCGGGGGGGCTCCAAGAGACCCAGTACTTC. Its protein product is CASSLAGGLQETQYF.

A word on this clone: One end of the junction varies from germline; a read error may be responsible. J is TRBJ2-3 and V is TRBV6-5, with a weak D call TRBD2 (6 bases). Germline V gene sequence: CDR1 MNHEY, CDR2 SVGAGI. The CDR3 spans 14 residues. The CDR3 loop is CASSDSHGGDTQYF. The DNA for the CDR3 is TGTGCCAGCAGTGACTCTCACGGGGGAGATACGCAGTATTTT.